Included here is one T cell receptor (beta chain) sequence, with context. It has no known antigen specificity. One end of the junction fails to match germline, which may point to a read error. These data come from a study of T cell repertoires in ileal Crohn's disease (dated by TCRdb to between 2019 and 2020). For the study in its entirety: The median duration of disease was approximately eight years, and at the time of surgery 30% to 35% of patients were active smokers. TCR repertoire analysis was done in 57 Crohn's disease patients from a prospective multicentre cohort. The study sequenced roughly 170 mucosal samples from 57 patients, taken at several locations on the surgical specimen and at postoperative endoscopy. Endoscopic postoperative recurrence was defined as a Rutgeerts score above i0. The study ran alongside a multicentre cohort designed to identify predictors of early endoscopic recurrence after ileocolonic resection. Roughly half of the patients were given postoperative therapy, with around 20 on anti-TNF agents and about a dozen on thiopurines. All patients had surgery for a complication: stricturing disease in around 60% and penetrating disease in about 40%.

The research as a whole found: Compared with CD4 T cells, sorted CD8 T cells held more high-frequency clones, which suggests that the mucosal expansions were mostly CD8. Mucosal CD4 and CD8 T cells were sorted and sequenced only in a subgroup of patients, the size of which was not stated. Higher percentages of high-frequency clones at the time of surgery were linked to endoscopic recurrence, and every patient with clonality above 26.8% (18/57) had recurrence. A significantly higher proportion of clonal expansions was observed in active smokers at surgery than in non-smokers (about 25% vs 18%, p=0.02).

There are 12 amino acids in the CDR3, from cysteine to phenylalanine inclusive. CDR3 DNA is the only sequence kept; it has 36 bases, read in frame from the first base. Per the germline V gene, MNHNS is the CDR1 and SASEGT is the CDR2. For commercial TCRB immunosequencing, 400 to 550 nanograms of biopsy DNA were submitted for each sample. CDR3 regions were amplified from genomic DNA by Adaptive Biotechnology using a two-step, amplification bias-controlled multiplex PCR. The first PCR used primers for every V and J gene segment; the second PCR added barcodes and Illumina adapters. CDR3 libraries were sequenced using an Illumina instrument. In the paper's pipeline: Analysis combined the vendor-provided pipelines with custom analysis of raw data in R/Bioconductor under R version 3.3.0. Clonality, ranging from 0 to 1, was calculated as the inverse of the normalised Shannon entropy of all productive clones. High-frequency clones were defined as the share of the repertoire occupied by the top 100 clones, with only clones passing a 95% confidence test being retained. Repertoire diversity was measured with the Simpson index, and overlap between samples was measured with the Morisita-Horn index. TCRdb holds this immuneACCESS table with in-frame rearrangements only. Some clones are missing; in checked studies, unresolved V genes explain under half, and the rest has no known cause. V and J calls and clone size are those listed in that table; D and trimming were worked out from the DNA. This sample lists 12,000 to 15,000 clones; 60% to 80% were detected once. Clones ranked in the top ten supply around 20% of the sample.

To be eligible, patients had to be adults with ileal or ileocolonic Crohn's disease and an indication for ileocolonic resection. Before DNA extraction, whole ileal mucosal biopsies were kept frozen at -80 degrees C. A TRizol-based method was used to extract genomic DNA from the frozen whole biopsies, and the DNA was quantified with a NanoDrop 2000 spectrophotometer. The receptor chain draws on TRBV6-1 and TRBJ1-6; the D gene cannot be named for sure. Sequenced: ileal tissue. This receptor was identified in an adult with Crohn's disease. The CDR3 amino acid sequence is: CASSEGRSPLHF. The DNA sequence reads TGTGCCAGCAGCGAAGGCCGAAGCCCCCTCCACTTT.